This TCR beta chain derives from a study of spatial heterogeneity in lung cancer. The wider study: When follow-up PBMC samples existed, they were sequenced (at a median of roughly two years after resection). More than eight raw reads, on average, carried each unique TCR and UMI combination. Broader study findings: Among blood samples, ubiquitous expanded tumor TCRs appeared more at resection than at follow-up.

Time point noted: blood at routine non-recurrence follow-up after resection. Whole RNA, which was extracted from tumor, nontumor lung tissue or frozen PBMC, was sequenced without any cell sorting. The presence of a unique molecular identifier marked each TCR cDNA molecule. Via MiXCR, TCRdb re-called the 5' RACE reads, giving one row per CDR3 protein. This table has about 120,000 distinct CDR3 sequences, 10% to 15% appearing once. This clonotype has at least ten counts. Its antigen is unknown. The sequence derives from a male donor with early-stage non-small cell lung cancer. The sample here was PBMCs, taken at follow-up.

CDR3: CSVARQNMNTEAFF. CDR3 DNA sequence: TGCAGCGTTGCAAGACAGAACATGAACACTGAAGCTTTCTTT. The chain links TRBV29-1 to TRBJ1-1; possibly TRBD1 for D (5 bases). V lost 4 bases and J lost 0, with 12 bases in between. The CDR3 spans 14 residues. Germline CDR1 SQVTM, CDR2 ANQGSEA.